This T cell receptor beta chain emerged from a study of persistence of HIV-infected CD4 T cells. The stimulus was lysate of CMV-infected fibroblasts, roughly 9.2 ug/mL. Sorted nonresponding memory CD4+ T cells were CD40L-negative, CD69-negative, CD45RO-high. This was the immunoSEQ version 4 assay in survey mode. Only in-frame clones appear in the TCRdb table, and some are missing; sequencing was by immunoSEQ multiplex PCR. The sample contains roughly 28,000 clones, around four fifths of which appear only once. A remark on this clone: The antigen is unknown.

This CDR3 has 13 residues. Germline assignment: CDR1 LGHDT and CDR2 YNNKEL (reference sequence). V was clipped by 0 bases and J by 10 bases, with 12 bases between them. V is TRBV3-1 (or the pseudogene TRBV3-2) and J is TRBJ1-1; no reliable D call. Sequencing used CD4+ T cells sorted from PBMCs after approximately 19-hour stimulation, obtained from a patient who received antiretroviral therapy. The TCR originated in an adult woman with HIV who was CMV-seropositive. CDR3 coding DNA: TGTGCCAGCAGCCAAGAGGGGAGGACGGGAGCTTTCTTT. Its protein is CASSQEGRTGAFF.